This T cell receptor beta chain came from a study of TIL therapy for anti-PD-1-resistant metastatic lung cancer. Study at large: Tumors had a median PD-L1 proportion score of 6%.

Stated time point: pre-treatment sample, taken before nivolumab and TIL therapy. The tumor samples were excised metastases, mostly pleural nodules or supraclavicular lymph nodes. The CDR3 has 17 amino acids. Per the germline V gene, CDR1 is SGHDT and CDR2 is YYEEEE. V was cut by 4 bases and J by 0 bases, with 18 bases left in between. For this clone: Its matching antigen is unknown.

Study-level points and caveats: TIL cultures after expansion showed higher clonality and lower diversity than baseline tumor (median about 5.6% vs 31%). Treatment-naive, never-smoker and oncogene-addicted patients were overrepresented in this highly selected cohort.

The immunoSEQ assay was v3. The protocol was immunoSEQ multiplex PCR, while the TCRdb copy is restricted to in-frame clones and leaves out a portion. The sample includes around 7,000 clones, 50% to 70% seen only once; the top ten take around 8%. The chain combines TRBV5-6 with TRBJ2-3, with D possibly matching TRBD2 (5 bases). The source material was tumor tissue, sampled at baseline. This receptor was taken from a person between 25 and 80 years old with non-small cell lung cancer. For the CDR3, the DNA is TGTGCCAGCAGCCCCACCGGGGATCCCACTAGCACAGATACGCAGTATTTT. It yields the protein CASSPTGDPTSTDTQYF.